This TCR beta chain emerged from a study of post-analysis software for immune sequencing data. Study at large: Courses of disease covered relapsing-remitting, secondary progressive and progressive-relapsing multiple sclerosis. Whole-study findings and limits: Normalized Chao1 diversity was significantly reduced in patients versus controls. Patients had higher frequencies than controls of roughly 5 TRBV segments, including TRBV5-6, TRBV5-1 and TRBV20-1.

Regarding this clonotype: Its antigen is unknown.

The CDR3 totals 13 residues. In germline, CDR1 is MNHEY, CDR2 SMNVEV (reference sequence). V was shortened by 2 bases and J by 6 bases, with 11 bases between the two germline ends. cDNA libraries of TCR beta carried unique molecular identifiers. Out of roughly 0.95 to 11 million T cells, a few hundred thousand cDNA molecules were generated. From the PCR reads, TCRdb called clonotypes with MiXCR, one entry per CDR3 protein. The sample has 700,000 to 900,000 distinct CDR3 sequences, about half seen once. The chain combines TRBV27 with TRBJ2-7; D perhaps matches TRBD1 (5 bases). This sequence was found in a girl aged 10 to 17 with multiple sclerosis. The sample comprised blood. The CDR3 nucleotides are TGTGCCAGCAGTTTAGCAGGGAAGGGCGAGCAGTACTTC. Amino acids: CASSLAGKGEQYF.